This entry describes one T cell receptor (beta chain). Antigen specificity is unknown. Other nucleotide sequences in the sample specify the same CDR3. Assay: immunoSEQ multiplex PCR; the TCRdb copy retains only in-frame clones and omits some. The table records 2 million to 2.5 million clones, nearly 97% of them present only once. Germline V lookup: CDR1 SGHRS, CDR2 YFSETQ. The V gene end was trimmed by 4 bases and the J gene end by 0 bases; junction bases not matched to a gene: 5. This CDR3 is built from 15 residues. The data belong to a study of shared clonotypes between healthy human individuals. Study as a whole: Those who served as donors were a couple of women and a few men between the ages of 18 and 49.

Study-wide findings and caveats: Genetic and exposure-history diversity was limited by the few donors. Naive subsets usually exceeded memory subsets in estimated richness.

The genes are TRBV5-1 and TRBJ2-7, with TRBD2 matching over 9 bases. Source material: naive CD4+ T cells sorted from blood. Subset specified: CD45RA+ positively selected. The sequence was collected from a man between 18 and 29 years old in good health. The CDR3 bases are TGCGCCAGCAGCCTGACTAGCGGTAGCTCCTACGAGCAGTACTTC. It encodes CASSLTSGSSYEQYF.